The 20 T cell receptor beta chains below were found in one sample sequenced in a study of early T cells in non-severe SARS-CoV-2 infection. Each CDR3 protein gets one entry after TCRdb re-called the 5' RACE reads with MiXCR. The sample includes about 29,000 distinct CDR3 sequences, over 3.5% of them seen just once. Sequences were obtained from whole blood. The source of these receptors is an adult who was a healthcare worker with PCR-confirmed SARS-CoV-2 infection or an uninfected control (not recorded which).

The rearrangement joins TRBV2 to TRBJ2-3; tentatively, D is TRBD2 (7 bases). CDR1 is SNHLY, CDR2 FYNNEI, per germline. CDR3 length: 15 residues. With 4 bases removed from V and 2 bases from J, the gap between germline ends came to 13 bases. CDR3 amino acids: CASSVGGGTTDTQYF. CDR3 nucleotide sequence: TGTGCCAGCAGTGTCGGCGGGGGCACCACAGATACGCAGTATTTT.

The table lists this clonotype with many counts. This sequence joins TRBV7-9 and TRBJ2-1; possibly TRBD1 or TRBD2 for D (5 bases each). CDR1 and CDR2 (germline): SEHNR, FQNEAQ (reference sequence). The CDR3 extends over 16 amino acids. The V gene lost 6 bases and the J gene lost 8 bases, with 23 bases spanning the gap. The CDR3 nucleotides read TGTGCCAGCAGGAACCTGAAACGGGACGGGTGGGATGAGCAGTTCTTC. Residues: CASRNLKRDGWDEQFF.

The CDR3 protein is CASSLTGHAPYGYTF. The CDR3 nucleotides are TGTGCCAGCAGCCTAACCGGACACGCTCCCTATGGCTACACCTTC. This chain uses TRBV11-2 with TRBJ1-2; a weak D match, TRBD1 (5 bases). Germline V lookup: CDR1 SGHAT, CDR2 FQNNGV. V was cut by 5 bases and J by 4 bases, with 17 bases left in between. CDR3 size: 15 residues. Using reference TRBV11-2 and TRBJ1-2 for the parts outside the CDR3, the full variable domain is EAGVAQSPRYKIIEKRQSVAFWCNPISGHATLYWYQQILGQGPKLLIQFQNNGVVDDSQLPKDRFSAERLKGVDSTLKIQPAKLEDSAVYLCASSLTGHAPYGYTFGSGTRLTVV.

The table lists this clonotype with many counts. The chain carries TRBV4-2 and TRBJ2-7, with 7 bases matching TRBD1. The germline V gene has CDR1 LGHNA and CDR2 YNFKEQ. This CDR3 spans 14 amino acids. The V segment lost 4 bases and the J segment 7 bases; nucleotides outside the gene matches: 10. CDR3 nucleotide sequence: TGTGCCAGCAGCCCCGCAGCTATGGACAGGGAGCAGTACTTC. Protein sequence: CASSPAAMDREQYF.

This clonotype was observed many times. The chain carries TRBV5-4 and TRBJ2-3; 8 bases agree with TRBD1. The CDR3 totals 15 residues. V lost 4 bases and J lost 1; bases outside the gene matches: 5. In germline, CDR1 is SGHNT, CDR2 YYREEE (reference sequence). This CDR3 is CASSPPGQGTDTQYF. In DNA form, the CDR3 reads TGTGCCAGCAGCCCCCCGGGACAGGGCACAGATACGCAGTATTTT.

The rearrangement uses TRBV19 and TRBJ2-3; TRBD1 matches at 10 bases. Germline CDR1 is LNHDA and CDR2 is SQIVND (reference sequence). The CDR3 length is 15 residues. With V trimmed by 5 bases and J by 5 bases, 7 bases remained unmatched. CDR3 DNA: TGTGCCAGTAGTTCCGGGACAGGGGCGATAGATACGCAGTATTTT. Translated: CASSSGTGAIDTQYF.

In this sample, this clonotype turned up many times. The chain employs TRBV19 and TRBJ2-7; unclear D gene. The CDR3 covers 14 residues. V gave up 3 bases and J gave up 3 bases, with 12 bases separating them. Germline CDR1 is LNHDA and CDR2 is SQIVND (reference sequence). The CDR3 DNA is TGTGCCAGTAGTATGGCAGCTAAGGTCTACGAGCAGTACTTC. It is translated as CASSMAAKVYEQYF.

This clonotype was picked up many times. The CDR3 nucleotides read TGTGCCAGCAGCCCTTCCCCGGGACTAGCCTACGAGCAGTACTTC. Protein: CASSPSPGLAYEQYF. The V and J genes are TRBV3-1 and TRBJ2-7, with TRBD2 matching over 8 bases. There are 15 residues in the CDR3. V trimming: 4 bases; J trimming: 2 bases; junction bases outside the gene matches: 7. Germline assignment: CDR1 LGHDT and CDR2 YNNKEL (reference sequence).

CDR3: CASSPGLGALSSYNEQFF. For the CDR3, the DNA is TGTGCCAGCAGCCCGGGACTAGGGGCTTTGAGCTCCTACAATGAGCAGTTCTTC. The rearrangement joins TRBV12-3 or TRBV12-4 to TRBJ2-1; 8 nucleotides line up with TRBD2. The CDR3 is 18 residues long. Losses at the gene ends were 6 bases for V and 0 bases for J; bases not matched to a gene: 13.

The table lists this clonotype with many counts. The genes are TRBV6-2 or TRBV6-3 and TRBJ1-1; D not certain. V lost 0 bases, J lost 4 bases, and 12 bases lay in between. This CDR3 region has 15 residues. Per the germline V gene, CDR1 is MNHEY and CDR2 is SVGEGT. CDR3: CASSYSTRFATEAFF. CDR3 coding DNA: TGTGCCAGCAGTTACTCAACCAGGTTCGCCACTGAAGCTTTCTTT.

This clonotype was counted at least ten times. The gene calls are TRBV5-1 and TRBJ2-3; D remains unclear. The V end was cut by 0 bases, the J end by 4 bases, with 6 bases between. This CDR3 contains 13 residues. Germline V gene data show CDR1 as SGHRS and CDR2 as YFSETQ. CDR3 sequence: CASSLDGSDTQYF. The CDR3 nucleotides read TGCGCCAGCAGCTTGGACGGCTCAGATACGCAGTATTTT.

The rearrangement uses TRBV7-2 and TRBJ2-7; no clear D gene. Trimming pared 5 bases from V and 2 bases from J, leaving 13 bases between. The CDR3 totals 14 residues. CDR1 is SGHTA, CDR2 FQGNSA, per germline. CDR3 loop: CASSTRAPTYEQYF. For the CDR3, the DNA is TGTGCCAGCAGCACCCGGGCCCCAACCTACGAGCAGTACTTC.

This clonotype has at least ten counts. The chain joins TRBV21-1 to TRBJ2-7; no check of the table's D call, TRBD2, against the DNA was made. TRBV21-1 is designated a pseudogene. This CDR3 has 13 residues. The CDR3 bases are TGTGCCAGCCGAGCGAGGAGGGAATACGAGCAGTACTTC. It specifies CASRARREYEQYF.

This clonotype has ten or more counts. The chain links TRBV15 to TRBJ2-5, with TRBD2 matching over 8 bases. CDR3 length equals 17 residues. Germline loops: CDR1 LNHNV, CDR2 YYDKDF (reference sequence). V dropped 1 base and J dropped 2; count of bases not matched to a gene: 9. CDR3 nucleotides: TGTGCCACCAGCAGAGTCGCGGGAGGATGGAGTCAAGAGACCCAGTACTTC. Residues: CATSRVAGGWSQETQYF.

This clonotype was detected ten times or more. The gene calls are TRBV11-1 and TRBJ2-7, with D uncertain. The CDR3 has 15 amino acids. The V end was cut by 1 base, the J end by 6 bases, with 16 bases between. Germline CDR1 is SGHAT and CDR2 is FQDESV (reference sequence). As DNA, the CDR3 is TGTGCCAGCAGCTTAGAAATAACTGCTAGTAGCGAGCAGTACTTC. It codes for CASSLEITASSEQYF.

This clonotype was seen a handful of times. The rearrangement links TRBV10-3 to TRBJ2-1, with D possibly called TRBD1 or TRBD2 (5 bases each). There are 15 residues in the CDR3. V lost 6 bases and J 5 bases, leaving 17 bases between the germline ends. Looked up from germline, CDR1 is ENHRY and CDR2 is SYGVKD. The CDR3 loop is CAISRDHLKNNEQFF. In DNA form, the CDR3 reads TGTGCCATCAGCCGGGACCATCTTAAGAACAATGAGCAGTTCTTC.

There are a few counts of this clonotype. The V call is TRBV7-6, the J call TRBJ1-1; unclear D gene. This CDR3 spans 15 amino acids. V was clipped by 1 base and J by 3 bases, with 12 bases between them. Germline V gene lookup returns CDR1 SGHVS and CDR2 FNYEAQ. The CDR3 reads CASSLVAGRDTEAFF. In nucleotides, the CDR3 is TGTGCCAGCAGCTTAGTCGCGGGTCGGGACACTGAAGCTTTCTTT. Using reference TRBV7-6 and TRBJ1-1 for the parts outside the CDR3, the full variable domain is GAGVSQSPRYKVTKRGQDVALRCDPISGHVSLYWYRQALGQGPEFLTYFNYEAQQDKSGLPNDRFSAERPEGSISTLTIQRTEQRDSAMYRCASSLVAGRDTEAFFGQGTRLTVV.

This clonotype was counted between two and nine times. The V call is TRBV10-3, the J call TRBJ2-3; D is unclear. The germline V and J ends were trimmed by 11 bases and 6 bases, with 9 bases remaining between them. The CDR3 has 10 amino acids. Germline V gene lookup returns CDR1 ENHRY and CDR2 SYGVKD. The CDR3 sequence: CAVLNDTQYF. The CDR3 DNA is TGTGCCGTATTGAACGATACGCAGTATTTT.

This clonotype was observed at least ten times. The chain recombines TRBV6-1 with TRBJ1-2; TRBD1 might be the D (6 bases). Trimming took off 1 base at V and 8 bases at J, with 20 bases between the two ends. The CDR3 has 16 amino acids. The germline gives CDR1 MNHNS, CDR2 SASEGT. Written as DNA, the CDR3 is TGTGCCAGCAGTGAAGATTTTCTGGGACAAATAGGGGGCTACACCTTC. Encoded protein: CASSEDFLGQIGGYTF.

This clonotype was counted between two and nine times. This chain connects TRBV5-1 to TRBJ2-1, with D maybe TRBD2 (5 bases). V lost 5 bases and J lost 7, with 16 bases in between. The germline gives CDR1 SGHRS, CDR2 YFSETQ. CDR3 size: 14 residues. The CDR3 here is CASRSALPGNEQFF. For the CDR3, the DNA is TGCGCCAGCAGATCGGCCCTTCCGGGGAATGAGCAGTTCTTC. Full variable domain (remainder filled in from reference TRBV5-1 and TRBJ2-1): KAGVTQTPRYLIKTRGQQVTLSCSPISGHRSVSWYQQTPGQGLQFLFEYFSETQRNKGNFPGRFSGRQFSNSRSEMNVSTLELGDSALYLCASRSALPGNEQFFGPGTRLTVL.